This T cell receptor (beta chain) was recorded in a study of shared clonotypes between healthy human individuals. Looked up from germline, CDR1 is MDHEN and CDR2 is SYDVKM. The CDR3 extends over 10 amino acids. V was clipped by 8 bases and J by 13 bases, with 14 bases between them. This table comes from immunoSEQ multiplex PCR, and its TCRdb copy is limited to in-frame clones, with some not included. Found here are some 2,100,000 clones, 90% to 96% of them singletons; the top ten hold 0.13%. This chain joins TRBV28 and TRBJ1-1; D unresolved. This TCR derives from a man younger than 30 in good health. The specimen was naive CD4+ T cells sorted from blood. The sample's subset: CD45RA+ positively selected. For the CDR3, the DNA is TGTGCCAGCTTTTTTACAGTCGGTTTCTTT. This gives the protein CASFFTVGFF.